These 3 T cell receptor beta chains came from one sample sequenced in a study of spatial heterogeneity in lung cancer. TCRdb reanalysed the 5' RACE reads using MiXCR and keeps one entry per CDR3 protein. The repertoire has around 110,000 distinct CDR3 sequences, about 12% of them found once; the top ten carry 16%. As to time point: blood at routine non-recurrence follow-up after resection. Unsorted samples of tumor, nontumor lung or frozen PBMC had their whole RNA sequenced. The material was PBMCs, obtained at follow-up. Every receptor here comes from a male donor with early-stage non-small cell lung cancer.

This chain joins TRBV12-3 or TRBV12-4 and TRBJ2-1; 13 bases agree with TRBD2. The CDR3 contains 15 residues. Trimming removed 3 bases from V and 9 bases from J; junction bases left unmatched: 5. The CDR3: CASSFTSGGAGEQFF. The DNA of the CDR3 is TGTGCCAGCAGTTTTACTAGCGGGGGGGCAGGTGAGCAGTTCTTC.

In this sample, this clonotype turned up a few times. CDR3 sequence: CAWSSTRTSGIYNEQFF. In nucleotides, the CDR3 is TGTGCCTGGAGTTCCACCCGCACTAGCGGGATTTACAATGAGCAGTTCTTC. The V and J genes are TRBV30 and TRBJ2-1; 10 nucleotides align to TRBD2. This CDR3 spans 17 amino acids. V trimming: 2 bases; J trimming: 4 bases; junction bases outside the gene matches: 11. Germline CDR1 GTSNPN, CDR2 SVGIG (reference sequence).

This clonotype has just a few counts. The rearrangement joins TRBV6-1 to TRBJ2-1; 14 bases fit TRBD2. The V gene end was trimmed by 7 bases and the J gene end by 5 bases; junction bases not matched to a gene: 7. Looked up from germline, CDR1 is MNHNS and CDR2 is SASEGT. The CDR3 has 16 residues. The CDR3 here is CASTARLAGGNNEQFF. The CDR3 nucleotides read TGTGCCAGCACGGCAAGACTAGCGGGGGGGAACAATGAGCAGTTCTTC.